This T cell receptor (beta chain) was recorded in a study of preoperative IRX-2 immunotherapy in early breast cancer. There are a few counts of this clone. This table comes from immunoSEQ multiplex PCR, and its TCRdb copy is limited to in-frame clones, with some not included. Here the sample spans more than 35,000 clones, 70% to 85% being singletons. Indicated treatment: preoperative locoregional IRX-2 cytokine immunotherapy. Preoperative locoregional IRX-2 cytokine immunotherapy was tested in the phase Ib source study. The sample in question was tumor tissue, obtained after IRX-2 immunotherapy. The source is a human donor with breast cancer.

The CDR3 nucleotides read TGTGCCAGCAGCTTAGCGATCACCGGGGGGAAGTTCTTC. Translation: CASSLAITGGKFF. The V gene is TRBV7-1, the J gene TRBJ2-1; 7 bases agree with TRBD2. TRBV7-1 is an ORF for which the function is uncertain. V was clipped by 4 bases and J by 14 bases; unmatched bases: 11. The CDR3 extends over 13 amino acids.